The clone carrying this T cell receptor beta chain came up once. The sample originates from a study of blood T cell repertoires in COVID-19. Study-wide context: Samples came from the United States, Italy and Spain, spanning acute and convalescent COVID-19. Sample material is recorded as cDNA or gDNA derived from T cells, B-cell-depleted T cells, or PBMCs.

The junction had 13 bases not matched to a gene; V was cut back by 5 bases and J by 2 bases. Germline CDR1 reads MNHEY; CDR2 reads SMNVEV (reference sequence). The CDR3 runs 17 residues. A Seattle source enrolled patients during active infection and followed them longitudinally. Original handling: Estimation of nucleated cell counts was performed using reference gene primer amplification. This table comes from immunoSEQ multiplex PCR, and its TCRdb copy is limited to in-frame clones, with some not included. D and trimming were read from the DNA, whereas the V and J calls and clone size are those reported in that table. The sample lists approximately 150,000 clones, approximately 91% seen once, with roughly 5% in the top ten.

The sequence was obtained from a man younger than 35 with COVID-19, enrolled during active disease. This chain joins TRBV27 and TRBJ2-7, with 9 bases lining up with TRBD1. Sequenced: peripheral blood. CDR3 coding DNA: TGTGCCAGCAGTCCCATCGCGACAGGGGGATTCACCTACGAGCAGTACTTC. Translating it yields CASSPIATGGFTYEQYF.